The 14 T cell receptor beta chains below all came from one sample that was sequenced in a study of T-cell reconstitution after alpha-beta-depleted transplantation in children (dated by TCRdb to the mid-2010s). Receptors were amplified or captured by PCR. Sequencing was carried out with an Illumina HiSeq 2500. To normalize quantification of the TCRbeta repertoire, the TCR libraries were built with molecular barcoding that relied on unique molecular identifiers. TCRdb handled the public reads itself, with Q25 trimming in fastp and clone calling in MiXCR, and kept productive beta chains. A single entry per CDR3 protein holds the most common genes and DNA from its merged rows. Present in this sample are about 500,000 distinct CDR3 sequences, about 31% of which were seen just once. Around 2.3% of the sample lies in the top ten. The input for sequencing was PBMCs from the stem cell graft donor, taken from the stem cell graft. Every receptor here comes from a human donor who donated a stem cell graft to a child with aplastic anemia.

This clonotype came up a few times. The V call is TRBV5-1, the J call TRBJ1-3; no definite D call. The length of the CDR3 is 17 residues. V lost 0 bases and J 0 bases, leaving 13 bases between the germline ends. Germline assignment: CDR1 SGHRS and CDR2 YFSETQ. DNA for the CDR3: TGCGCCAGCAGCTTGGGGGTCCGGCTTGCCTCTGGAAACACCATATATTTT. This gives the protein CASSLGVRLASGNTIYF.

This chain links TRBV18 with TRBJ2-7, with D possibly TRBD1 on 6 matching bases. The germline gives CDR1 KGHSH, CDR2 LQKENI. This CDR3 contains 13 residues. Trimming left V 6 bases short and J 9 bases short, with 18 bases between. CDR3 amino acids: CASSPDSSELQYF. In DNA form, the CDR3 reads TGTGCCAGCTCCCCGGACAGCTCCGAGCTGCAGTACTTC.

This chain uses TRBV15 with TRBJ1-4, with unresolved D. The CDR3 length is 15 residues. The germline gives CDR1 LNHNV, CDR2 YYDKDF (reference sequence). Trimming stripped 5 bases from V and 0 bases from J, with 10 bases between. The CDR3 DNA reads TGTGCCACCAGCCCCCGGCTTGCAACTAATGAAAAACTGTTTTTT. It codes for CATSPRLATNEKLFF.

As DNA, the CDR3 is TGTGCCAGCAGTGACCCTCAAGCAGGCATCAACTCTGGGGCCAACGTCCTGACTTTC. Translation: CASSDPQAGINSGANVLTF. The gene calls are TRBV6-4 and TRBJ2-6; D unresolved. The CDR3 runs 19 residues. V was trimmed by 2 bases and J by 0 bases, leaving 17 bases between them. Looked up from germline, CDR1 is MRHNA and CDR2 is SNTAGT.

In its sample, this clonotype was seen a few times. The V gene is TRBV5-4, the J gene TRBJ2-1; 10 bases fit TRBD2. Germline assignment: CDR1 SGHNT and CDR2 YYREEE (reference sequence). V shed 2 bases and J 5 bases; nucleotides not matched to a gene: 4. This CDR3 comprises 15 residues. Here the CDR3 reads CASSFEREGHNEQFF. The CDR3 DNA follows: TGTGCCAGCAGCTTCGAGCGGGAGGGACACAATGAGCAGTTCTTC. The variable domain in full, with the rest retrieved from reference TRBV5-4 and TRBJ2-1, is ETGVTQSPTHLIKTRGQQVTLRCSSQSGHNTVSWYQQALGQGPQFIFQYYREEENGRGNFPPRFSGLQFPNYSSELNVNALELDDSALYLCASSFEREGHNEQFFGPGTRLTVL.

The chain's CDR3 is CSALNFRDRGSNQPQHF. In DNA form, the CDR3 reads TGCAGTGCTCTAAATTTCAGAGACAGGGGTAGCAATCAGCCCCAGCATTTT. The gene calls are TRBV20-1 and TRBJ1-5; the match to TRBD1 covers 8 bases. This CDR3 is built from 17 residues. CDR1 is DFQATT and CDR2 is SNEGSKA in the germline V gene (reference sequence). Germline trimming cut 5 bases from V and 0 bases from J; bases unmatched to any gene: 12.

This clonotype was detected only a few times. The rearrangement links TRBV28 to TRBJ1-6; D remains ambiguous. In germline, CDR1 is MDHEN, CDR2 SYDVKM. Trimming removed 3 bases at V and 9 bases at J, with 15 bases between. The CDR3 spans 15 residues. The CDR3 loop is CASSFGLNGGSPLHF. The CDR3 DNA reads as TGTGCCAGCAGTTTCGGGCTCAATGGTGGTTCACCCCTCCACTTT.

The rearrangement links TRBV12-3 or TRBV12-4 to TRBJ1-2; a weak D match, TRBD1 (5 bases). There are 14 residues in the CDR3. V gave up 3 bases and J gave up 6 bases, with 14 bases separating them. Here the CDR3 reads CASSFGRRVDGYTF. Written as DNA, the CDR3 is TGTGCCAGCAGTTTCGGTCGCAGGGTGGATGGCTACACCTTC.

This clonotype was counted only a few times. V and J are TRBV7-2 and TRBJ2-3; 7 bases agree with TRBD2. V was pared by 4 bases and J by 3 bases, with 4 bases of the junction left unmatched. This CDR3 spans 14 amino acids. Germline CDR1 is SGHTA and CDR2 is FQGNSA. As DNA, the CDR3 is TGTGCCAGCAGCTCCGGGAGGTGGACAGATACGCAGTATTTT. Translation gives CASSSGRWTDTQYF. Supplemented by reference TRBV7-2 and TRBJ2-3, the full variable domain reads GAGVSQSPSNKVTEKGKDVELRCDPISGHTALYWYRQSLGQGLEFLIYFQGNSAPDKSGLPSDRFSAERTGGSVSTLTIQRTQQEDSAVYLCASSSGRWTDTQYFGPGTRLTVL.

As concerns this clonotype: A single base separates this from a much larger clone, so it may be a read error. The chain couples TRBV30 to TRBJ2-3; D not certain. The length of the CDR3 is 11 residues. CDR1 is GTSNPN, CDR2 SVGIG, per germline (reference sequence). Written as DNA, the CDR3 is TGTGCCTGGAGTACCGCAGATGCGCAGTATTTT. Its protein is CAWSTADAQYF. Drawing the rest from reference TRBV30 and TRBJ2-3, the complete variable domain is SQTIHQWPATLVQPVGSPLSLECTVEGTSNPNLYWYRQAAGRGLQLLFYSVGIGQISSEVPQNLSASRPQDRQFILSSKKLLLSDSGFYLCAWSTADAQYFGPGTRLTVL.

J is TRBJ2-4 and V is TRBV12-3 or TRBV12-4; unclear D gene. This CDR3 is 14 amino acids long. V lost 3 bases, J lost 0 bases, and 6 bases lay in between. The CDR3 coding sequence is TGTGCCAGCAGTTTGAGTCTAGCCAAAAACATTCAGTACTTC. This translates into CASSLSLAKNIQYF.

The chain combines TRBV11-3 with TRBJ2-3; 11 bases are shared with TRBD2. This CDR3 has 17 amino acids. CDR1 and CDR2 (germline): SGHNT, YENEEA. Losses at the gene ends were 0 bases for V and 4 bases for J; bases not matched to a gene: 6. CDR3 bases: TGTGCCAGCAGCTTAGAGGAGACTAGCGGGAATTCAGATACGCAGTATTTT. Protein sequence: CASSLEETSGNSDTQYF.

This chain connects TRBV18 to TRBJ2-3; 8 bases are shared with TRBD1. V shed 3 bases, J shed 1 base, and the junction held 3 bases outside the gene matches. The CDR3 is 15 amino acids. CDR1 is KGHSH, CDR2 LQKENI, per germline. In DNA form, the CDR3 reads TGTGCCAGCTCACCTATGACAGGGGGCACAGATACGCAGTATTTT. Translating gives CASSPMTGGTDTQYF.

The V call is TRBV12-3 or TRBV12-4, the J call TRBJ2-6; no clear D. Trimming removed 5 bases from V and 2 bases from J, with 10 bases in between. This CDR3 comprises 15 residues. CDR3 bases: TGTGCCAGCAGTCCCCCAGGAACTGGGGCCAACGTCCTGACTTTC. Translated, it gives CASSPPGTGANVLTF.